This entry is about one TCR beta chain. TCRdb keeps only in-frame clones here, not all; method: immunoSEQ multiplex PCR. The data hold approximately 580,000 clones, with about 84% observed a single time. These data are taken from a study of shared T cell receptors in the human thymus. Germline lookup yields CDR1 SNHLY and CDR2 FYNNEI. Deletions cut 7 bases from V and 7 bases from J, with 19 bases between. CDR3 length equals 15 residues. The data were also submitted as part of a second study, on human thymus T cells. Turning to that study: Resections from corrective heart surgery supplied the thymus tissue.

This sequence joins TRBV2 and TRBJ2-2, with D perhaps TRBD2 (6 bases). Input material: thymocytes. This sequence was found in a boy less than two years old with a congenital heart defect. Here the CDR3 reads CASTTETEGIGELFF. CDR3 DNA sequence: TGTGCCAGCACCACAGAGACGGAGGGGATCGGGGAGCTGTTTTTT.